The sequence of this T cell receptor beta chain was determined in a study of breast tumors, draining lymph nodes, adjacent tissues. This clonotype has a count of ten or more. What it recognizes is unknown. Germline CDR1 SEHNR, CDR2 FQNEAQ (reference sequence). V was shortened by 3 bases and J by 3 bases, with 3 bases between the two germline ends. This CDR3 spans 13 amino acids. Via MiXCR, TCRdb re-called the multiplex PCR reads, giving one row per CDR3 protein. The table shows about 21,000 distinct CDR3 sequences, with approximately 33% occurring only once. Study-level points and caveats: Data fit most tumor T cells coming from lymph node, expanding in tumor. Data only fit, rather than demonstrated, lymph node origin of most tumor T cells. Tumor and nontumor repertoires were significantly more similar in luminal-like than in basal-like breast cancer.

Source material: breast tumor tissue. The TCR sequence derives from a female donor with breast cancer. Some clones in this sample may be carry-over from other donors' samples. The chain couples TRBV7-9 to TRBJ2-6; D ambiguous. The CDR3 protein is CASSFLGANVLTF. The CDR3, as DNA: TGTGCCAGCAGCTTCCTTGGGGCCAACGTCCTGACTTTC.